The rows below give T cell receptor beta chains drawn from one sample of a study of response to subunit inactivated influenza vaccine. A single record per CDR3 protein comes from TCRdb applying MiXCR to the RT-PCR reads. This table has hundreds of thousands of distinct CDR3 sequences, 10% to 15% appearing once. The specimen comprised PBMCs from blood, sampled about 40 days after vaccination. All receptors derive from a man in his fifties who received an inactivated influenza vaccine. CDR3s include the opening cysteine and the closing phenylalanine or tryptophan. Fields, in order: D gene, V gene, J gene, clone size, CDR3 protein, CDR3 DNA. A D gene is named only where the DNA matches it firmly. The size of a clone is reported for some rows only, either as once, few or many, or as a class for expanded clones.

d_gene: TRBD2; v_gene: TRBV7-2; j_gene: TRBJ2-1; abundance: -; CDR3aa: CASSLLAGITYNEQFF; CDR3nt: TGTGCCAGCAGCCTCCTAGCGGGAATTACCTACAATGAGCAGTTCTTC
d_gene: -; v_gene: TRBV12-3/TRBV12-4; j_gene: TRBJ1-4; abundance: -; CDR3aa: CASSQLRTEKLFF; CDR3nt: TGTGCCAGCAGCCAATTGAGGACTGAAAAACTGTTTTTT
d_gene: -; v_gene: TRBV24-1; j_gene: TRBJ2-1; abundance: many; CDR3aa: CATSDQRTASYNEQFF; CDR3nt: TGTGCCACCAGTGACCAGAGGACAGCCTCCTACAATGAGCAGTTCTTC
d_gene: -; v_gene: TRBV7-9; j_gene: TRBJ2-2; abundance: few; CDR3aa: CASSVTWKNTGELFF; CDR3nt: TGTGCCAGCAGCGTCACGTGGAAGAACACCGGGGAGCTGTTTTTT
d_gene: -; v_gene: TRBV7-6; j_gene: TRBJ2-1; abundance: -; CDR3aa: CASSLLLAGDEQFF; CDR3nt: TGTGCCAGCAGCTTATTGTTGGCGGGTGATGAGCAGTTCTTC
d_gene: TRBD2; v_gene: TRBV20-1; j_gene: TRBJ2-3; abundance: -; CDR3aa: CCVSTGTSGAGMSTQYF; CDR3nt: TGCTGCGTTTCCACCGGGACTAGCGGTGCCGGGATGAGTACGCAGTATTTT
d_gene: TRBD2; v_gene: TRBV7-8; j_gene: TRBJ2-5; abundance: many; CDR3aa: CASSEGLAGVETQYF; CDR3nt: TGTGCCAGCAGCGAGGGACTAGCGGGAGTAGAGACCCAGTACTTC
d_gene: TRBD2; v_gene: TRBV3-1; j_gene: TRBJ2-1; abundance: few; CDR3aa: CASSRPSGRGNEQFF; CDR3nt: TGTGCCAGCAGTCGACCTAGCGGGAGAGGAAATGAGCAGTTCTTC
d_gene: TRBD1; v_gene: TRBV4-3; j_gene: TRBJ2-2; abundance: few; CDR3aa: CASRQGALAGELFF; CDR3nt: TGCGCCAGCCGGCAGGGGGCGTTGGCCGGGGAGCTGTTTTTT
d_gene: TRBD1; v_gene: TRBV19; j_gene: TRBJ2-6; abundance: -; CDR3aa: CASSRTGATVLANVLTF; CDR3nt: TGTGCCAGTAGTCGGACAGGGGCTACCGTGTTGGCCAACGTCCTGACTTTC
d_gene: -; v_gene: TRBV29-1; j_gene: TRBJ1-2; abundance: few; CDR3aa: CSVELGAYGYTF; CDR3nt: TGCAGCGTTGAATTAGGGGCCTATGGCTACACCTTC
d_gene: -; v_gene: TRBV30; j_gene: TRBJ2-7; abundance: -; CDR3aa: CAWSVKGSYEQYF; CDR3nt: TGTGCCTGGAGTGTAAAGGGAAGCTACGAGCAGTACTTC
d_gene: -; v_gene: TRBV7-9; j_gene: TRBJ2-1; abundance: -; CDR3aa: CASSPRGERVYNEQFF; CDR3nt: TGTGCCAGCAGCCCCAGGGGGGAGCGGGTGTACAATGAGCAGTTCTTC
d_gene: -; v_gene: TRBV4-3; j_gene: TRBJ2-1; abundance: few; CDR3aa: CASSQGAGPHNEQFF; CDR3nt: TGCGCCAGCAGCCAAGGAGCCGGGCCTCACAATGAGCAGTTCTTC
d_gene: -; v_gene: TRBV9; j_gene: TRBJ1-3; abundance: -; CDR3aa: CASSGGGTLSSGNTIYF; CDR3nt: TGTGCCAGCAGCGGAGGTGGGACGCTAAGCTCTGGAAACACCATATATTTT
d_gene: -; v_gene: TRBV6-5; j_gene: TRBJ2-3; abundance: many; CDR3aa: CASSYSGRSTDTQYF; CDR3nt: TGTGCCAGCAGTTACTCGGGGCGTAGCACAGATACGCAGTATTTT
d_gene: -; v_gene: TRBV18; j_gene: TRBJ2-6; abundance: -; CDR3aa: CASSPWTTKSKQGAADSGANVLTF; CDR3nt: TGTGCCAGCTCACCATGGACGACAAAATCTAAACAGGGAGCCGCAGACTCTGGGGCCAACGTCCTGACTTTC
d_gene: -; v_gene: TRBV12-3/TRBV12-4; j_gene: TRBJ2-1; abundance: few; CDR3aa: CASSLGTVPWEQFF; CDR3nt: TGTGCCAGCAGTTTAGGGACAGTCCCTTGGGAGCAGTTCTTC
d_gene: -; v_gene: TRBV20-1; j_gene: TRBJ2-7; abundance: few; CDR3aa: CSARGRLEQYF; CDR3nt: TGCAGTGCTAGGGGACGGCTAGAGCAGTACTTC
d_gene: -; v_gene: TRBV20-1; j_gene: TRBJ1-5; abundance: -; CDR3aa: CSAREFQTLVDQPQHF; CDR3nt: TGCAGTGCTAGAGAGTTTCAGACGCTAGTGGATCAGCCCCAGCATTTT
d_gene: -; v_gene: TRBV10-2; j_gene: TRBJ1-1; abundance: many; CDR3aa: CASRNTEAFF; CDR3nt: TGCGCCAGCAGGAACACTGAAGCTTTCTTT
d_gene: -; v_gene: TRBV7-3; j_gene: TRBJ2-3; abundance: -; CDR3aa: CASSPRPQVDTQYF; CDR3nt: TGTGCCAGCAGCCCCAGACCGCAGGTAGATACGCAGTATTTT
d_gene: -; v_gene: TRBV18; j_gene: TRBJ2-2; abundance: many; CDR3aa: CASSPGIDTGELFF; CDR3nt: TGTGCCAGCTCACCAGGAATTGACACCGGGGAGCTGTTTTTT
d_gene: -; v_gene: TRBV10-3; j_gene: TRBJ2-7; abundance: many; CDR3aa: CAIRKGDISYEQYF; CDR3nt: TGTGCCATCCGGAAGGGGGACATCTCCTACGAGCAGTACTTC
d_gene: -; v_gene: TRBV11-2; j_gene: TRBJ2-3; abundance: many; CDR3aa: CASSLDIQRVRADTQYF; CDR3nt: TGTGCCAGCAGCTTAGACATCCAGCGGGTCCGGGCAGATACGCAGTATTTT